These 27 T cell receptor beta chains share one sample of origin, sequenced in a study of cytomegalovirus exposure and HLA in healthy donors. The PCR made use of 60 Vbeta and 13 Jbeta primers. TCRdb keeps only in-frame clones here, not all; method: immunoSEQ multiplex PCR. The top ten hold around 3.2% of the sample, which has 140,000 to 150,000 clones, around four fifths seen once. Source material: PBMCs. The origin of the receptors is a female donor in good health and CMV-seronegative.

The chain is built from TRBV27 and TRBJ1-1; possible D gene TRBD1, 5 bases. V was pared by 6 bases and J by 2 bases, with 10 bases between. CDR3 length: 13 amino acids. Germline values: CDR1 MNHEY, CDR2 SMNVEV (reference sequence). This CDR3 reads CASRGGANTEAFF. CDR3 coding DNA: TGTGCCAGCAGGGGAGGGGCAAACACTGAAGCTTTCTTT.

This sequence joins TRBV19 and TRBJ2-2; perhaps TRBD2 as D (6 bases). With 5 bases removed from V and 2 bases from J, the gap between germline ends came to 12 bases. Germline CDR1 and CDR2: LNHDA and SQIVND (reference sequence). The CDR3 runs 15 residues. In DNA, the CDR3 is TGTGCCAGTAGTTCCCAGACTAGAAACACCGGGGAGCTGTTTTTT. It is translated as CASSSQTRNTGELFF.

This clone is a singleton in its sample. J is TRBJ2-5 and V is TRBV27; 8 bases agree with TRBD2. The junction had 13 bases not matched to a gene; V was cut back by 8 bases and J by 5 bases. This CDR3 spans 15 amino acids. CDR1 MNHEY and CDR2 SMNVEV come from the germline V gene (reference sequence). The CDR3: CASRTSGLELETQYF. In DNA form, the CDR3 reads TGTGCCAGCCGTACGTCGGGACTAGAGCTCGAGACCCAGTACTTC.

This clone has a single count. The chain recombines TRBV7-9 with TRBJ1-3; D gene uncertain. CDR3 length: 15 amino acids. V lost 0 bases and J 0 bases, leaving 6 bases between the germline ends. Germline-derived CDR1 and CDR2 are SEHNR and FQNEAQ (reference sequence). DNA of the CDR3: TGTGCCAGCAGCTTAGCAGGAGCCTCTGGAAACACCATATATTTT. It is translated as CASSLAGASGNTIYF.

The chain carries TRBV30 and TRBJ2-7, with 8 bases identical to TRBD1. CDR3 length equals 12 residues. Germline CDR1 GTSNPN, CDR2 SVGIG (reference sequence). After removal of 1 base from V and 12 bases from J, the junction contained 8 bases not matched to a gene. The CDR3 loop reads CAWSAGGARRYF. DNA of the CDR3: TGTGCCTGGAGTGCAGGGGGCGCCAGACGGTACTTC.

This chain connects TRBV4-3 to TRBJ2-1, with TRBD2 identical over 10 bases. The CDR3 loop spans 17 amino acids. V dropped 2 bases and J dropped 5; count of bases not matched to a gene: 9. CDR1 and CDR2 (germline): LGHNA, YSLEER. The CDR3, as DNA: TGCGCCAGCAGCCAATCCCGGAGACTAGCGGGCCACAATGAGCAGTTCTTC. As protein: CASSQSRRLAGHNEQFF.

Here the CDR3 reads CASSGSRNTGELFF. The CDR3 region has the DNA TGTGCCAGCAGTGGCTCTCGGAACACCGGGGAGCTGTTTTTT. V gene TRBV6-6 combines with J gene TRBJ2-2; no clear D. The CDR3 covers 14 residues. V was cut by 5 bases and J by 1 base, with 8 bases left in between. The germline CDR1 and CDR2 sequences are MNHNY and SVGAGI (reference sequence).

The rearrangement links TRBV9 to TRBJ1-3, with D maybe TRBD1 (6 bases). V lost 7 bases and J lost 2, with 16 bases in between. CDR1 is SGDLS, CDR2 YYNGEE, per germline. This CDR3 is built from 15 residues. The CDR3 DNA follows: TGTGCCAGCTCTCTAGGACAGTTTACTGGAAACACCATATATTTT. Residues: CASSLGQFTGNTIYF.

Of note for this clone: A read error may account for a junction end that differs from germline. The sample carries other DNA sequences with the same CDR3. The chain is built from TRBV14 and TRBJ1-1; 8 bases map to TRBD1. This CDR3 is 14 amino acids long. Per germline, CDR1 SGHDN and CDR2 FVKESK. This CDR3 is CASSRFDRGAEAFF. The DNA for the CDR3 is TGTGCCAGTAGCCGCTTCGACAGGGGCGCTGAAGCTTTCTTT.

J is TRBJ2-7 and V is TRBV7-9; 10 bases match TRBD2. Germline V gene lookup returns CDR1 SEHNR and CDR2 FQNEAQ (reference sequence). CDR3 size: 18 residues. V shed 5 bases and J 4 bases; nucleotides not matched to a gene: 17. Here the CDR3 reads CASSVTPPGLATYYEQYF. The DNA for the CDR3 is TGTGCCAGCAGCGTTACGCCTCCGGGACTAGCGACCTATTACGAGCAGTACTTC.

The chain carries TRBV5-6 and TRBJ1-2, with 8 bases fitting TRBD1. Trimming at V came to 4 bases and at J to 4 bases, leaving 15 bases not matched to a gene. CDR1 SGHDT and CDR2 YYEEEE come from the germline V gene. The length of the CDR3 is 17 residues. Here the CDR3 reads CASSAGQGFRFGYGYTF. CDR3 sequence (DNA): TGTGCCAGCAGCGCCGGACAGGGATTCCGATTCGGCTATGGCTACACCTTC.

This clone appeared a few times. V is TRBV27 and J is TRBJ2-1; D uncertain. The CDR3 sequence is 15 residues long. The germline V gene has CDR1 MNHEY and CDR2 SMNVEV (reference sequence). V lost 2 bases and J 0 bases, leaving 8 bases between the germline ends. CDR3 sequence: CASSLRPSSYNEQFF. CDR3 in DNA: TGTGCCAGCAGTTTACGCCCGAGCTCCTACAATGAGCAGTTCTTC.

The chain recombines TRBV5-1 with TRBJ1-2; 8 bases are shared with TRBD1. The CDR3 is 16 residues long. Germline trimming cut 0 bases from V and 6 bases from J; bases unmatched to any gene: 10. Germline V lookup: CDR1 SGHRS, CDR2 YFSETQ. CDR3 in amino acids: CASSLDTTGGINGYTF. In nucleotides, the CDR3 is TGCGCCAGCAGCTTGGATACCACAGGGGGGATTAATGGCTACACCTTC.

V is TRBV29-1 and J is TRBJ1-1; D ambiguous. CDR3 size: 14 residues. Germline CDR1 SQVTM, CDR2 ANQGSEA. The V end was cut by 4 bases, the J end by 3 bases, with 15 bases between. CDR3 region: CSVVVGGGHTEAFF. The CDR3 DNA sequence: TGCAGCGTTGTTGTCGGAGGAGGTCACACTGAAGCTTTCTTT.

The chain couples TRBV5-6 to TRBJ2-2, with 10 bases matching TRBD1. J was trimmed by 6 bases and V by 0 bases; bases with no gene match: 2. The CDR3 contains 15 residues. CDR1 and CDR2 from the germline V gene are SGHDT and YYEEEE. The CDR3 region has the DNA TGTGCCAGCAGCTTGGAGGGACAGGGGTCCGGGGAGCTGTTTTTT. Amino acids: CASSLEGQGSGELFF.

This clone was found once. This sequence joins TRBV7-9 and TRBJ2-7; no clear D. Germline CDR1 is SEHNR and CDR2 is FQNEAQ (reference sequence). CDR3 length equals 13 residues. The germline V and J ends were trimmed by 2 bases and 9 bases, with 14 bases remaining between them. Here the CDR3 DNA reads TGTGCCAGCAGCTTAACGGCAGCAACAGTGCAGTACTTC. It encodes CASSLTAATVQYF.

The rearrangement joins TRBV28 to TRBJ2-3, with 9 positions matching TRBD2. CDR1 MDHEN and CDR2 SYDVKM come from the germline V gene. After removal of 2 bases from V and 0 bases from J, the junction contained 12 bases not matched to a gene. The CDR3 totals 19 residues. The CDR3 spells CASSLGSGGRAMSTDTQYF. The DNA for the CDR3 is TGTGCCAGCAGTTTAGGTTCCGGCGGGAGGGCCATGAGCACAGATACGCAGTATTTT. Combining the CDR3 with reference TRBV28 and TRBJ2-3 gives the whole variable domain DVKVTQSSRYLVKRTGEKVFLECVQDMDHENMFWYRQDPGLGLRLIYFSYDVKMKEKGDIPEGYSVSREKKERFSLILESASTNQTSMYLCASSLGSGGRAMSTDTQYFGPGTRLTVL.

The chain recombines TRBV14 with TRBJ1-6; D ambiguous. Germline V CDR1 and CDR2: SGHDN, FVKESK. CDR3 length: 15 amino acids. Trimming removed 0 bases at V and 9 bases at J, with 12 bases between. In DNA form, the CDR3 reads TGTGCCAGCAGCCAAGAGTCCAGGCGAACTTCACCCCTCCACTTT. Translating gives CASSQESRRTSPLHF.

In DNA, the CDR3 is TGTGCCAGCAGTTTATGGGGCGGGAGGGGGTCAGATACGCAGTATTTT. It is translated as CASSLWGGRGSDTQYF. The J gene is TRBJ2-3, the V gene TRBV28; 9 bases align to TRBD2. J gave up 4 bases and V 0 bases, and 5 bases lay outside the gene matches. Germline V CDR1 and CDR2: MDHEN, SYDVKM. This CDR3 spans 16 amino acids.

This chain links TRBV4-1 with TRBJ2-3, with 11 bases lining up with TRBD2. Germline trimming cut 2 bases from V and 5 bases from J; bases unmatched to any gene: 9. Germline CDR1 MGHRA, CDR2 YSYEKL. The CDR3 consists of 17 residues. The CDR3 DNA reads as TGCGCCAGCAGCCAAAACATAGCGGGAGGGCCCAAAGATACGCAGTATTTT. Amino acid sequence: CASSQNIAGGPKDTQYF.

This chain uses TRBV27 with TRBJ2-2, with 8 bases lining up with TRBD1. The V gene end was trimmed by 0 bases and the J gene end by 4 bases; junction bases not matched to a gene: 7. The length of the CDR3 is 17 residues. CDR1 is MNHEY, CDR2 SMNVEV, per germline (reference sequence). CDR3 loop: CASSLSRTGRVTGELFF. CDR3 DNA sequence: TGTGCCAGCAGTTTATCCCGGACAGGGCGGGTCACCGGGGAGCTGTTTTTT.

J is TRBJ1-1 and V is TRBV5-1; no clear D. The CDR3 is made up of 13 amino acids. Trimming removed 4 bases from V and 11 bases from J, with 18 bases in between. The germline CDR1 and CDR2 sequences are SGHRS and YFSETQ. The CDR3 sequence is CASSTSLSGGAFF. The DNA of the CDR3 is TGCGCCAGCAGCACCTCACTCTCCGGCGGGGCTTTCTTT.

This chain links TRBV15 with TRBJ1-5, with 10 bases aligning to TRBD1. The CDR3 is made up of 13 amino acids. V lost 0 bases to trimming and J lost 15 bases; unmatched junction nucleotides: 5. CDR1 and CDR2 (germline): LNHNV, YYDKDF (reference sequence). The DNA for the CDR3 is TGTGCCACCAGCAGAGACGGACAGGGGGGGTTGCATTTT. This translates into CATSRDGQGGLHF.

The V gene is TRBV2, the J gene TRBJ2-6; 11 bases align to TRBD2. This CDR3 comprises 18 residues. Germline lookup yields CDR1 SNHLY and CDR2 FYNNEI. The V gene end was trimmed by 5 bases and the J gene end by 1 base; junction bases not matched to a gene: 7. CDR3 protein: CASSPGLAAPSGANVLTF. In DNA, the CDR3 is TGTGCCAGCAGTCCGGGACTAGCGGCCCCGTCTGGGGCCAACGTCCTGACTTTC.

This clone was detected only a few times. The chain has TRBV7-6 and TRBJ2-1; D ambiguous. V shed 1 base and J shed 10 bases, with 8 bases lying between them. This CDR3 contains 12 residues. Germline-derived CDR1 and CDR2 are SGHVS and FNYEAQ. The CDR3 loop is CASSLGGREQFF. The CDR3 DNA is TGTGCCAGCAGCTTAGGTGGCAGGGAGCAGTTCTTC.

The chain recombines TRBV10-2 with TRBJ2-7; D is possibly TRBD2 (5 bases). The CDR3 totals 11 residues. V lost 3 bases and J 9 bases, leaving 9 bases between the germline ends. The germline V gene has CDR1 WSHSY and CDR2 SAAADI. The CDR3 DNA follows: TGCGCCAGCAGTGAAGGGAGCGCGCAGTACTTC. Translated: CASSEGSAQYF.

CDR3 sequence reads: CASSPWPTEAFF. CDR3 sequence (DNA): TGTGCCAGCAGCCCCTGGCCCACTGAAGCTTTCTTT. V and J are TRBV21-1 and TRBJ1-1; the table's D gene call, TRBD1, was not cross checked with the DNA. TRBV21-1 is recorded as a pseudogene. CDR3 length equals 12 residues.